This T cell receptor beta chain was sequenced for a study of vaccination and CD4 T cells after COVID-19. This CDR3 has 16 residues. CDR1 is ENHRY and CDR2 is SYGVKD in the germline V gene. The V and J ends lost 5 bases and 1 base respectively, with 17 bases between them. Researchers used the Oncomine TCR Beta short-read assay to sequence DNA from cultured CD4+ T cells. A single record per CDR3 protein comes from TCRdb applying MiXCR to the PCR reads. The sample holds about 10,000 distinct CDR3 sequences, 26% seen once. This clonotype was observed a handful of times. As yet, its antigen is unknown. As to treatment: roughly ten-day PBMC culture with coronavirus spike peptide pools or control peptides (ViraFEST assay).

The sequenced sample was CD4+ T cells from blood, cultured in vitro, obtained before SARS-CoV-2 vaccination. The receptor comes from a human donor who received a COVID-19 vaccine. This rearrangement joins TRBV10-3 to TRBJ2-5; D is uncertain. CDR3 residues: CAISLLHRGGQETQYF. CDR3 sequence (DNA): TGTGCCATCAGTCTCCTACACAGAGGCGGCCAAGAGACCCAGTACTTC.